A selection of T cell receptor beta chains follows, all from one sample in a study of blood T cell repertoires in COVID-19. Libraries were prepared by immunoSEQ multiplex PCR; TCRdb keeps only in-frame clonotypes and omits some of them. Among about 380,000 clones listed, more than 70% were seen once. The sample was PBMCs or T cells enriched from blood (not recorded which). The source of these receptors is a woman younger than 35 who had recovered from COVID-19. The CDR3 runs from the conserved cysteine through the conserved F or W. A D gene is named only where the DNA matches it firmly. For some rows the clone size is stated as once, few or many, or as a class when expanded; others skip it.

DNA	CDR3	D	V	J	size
TGTGCCAGCAGTCGGGGAAGCTCCTATAATTCACCCCTCCACTTT	CASSRGSSYNSPLHF	.	TRBV7-9	TRBJ1-6	.
TGCAGCGTTCGGAGGGAGTCTTCCTACGAGCAGTACTTC	CSVRRESSYEQYF	.	TRBV29-1	TRBJ2-7	once
TGTGCCAGCAGCCGGCCGGGTTCTTACGGCTACACCTTC	CASSRPGSYGYTF	.	TRBV3-1/TRBV3-2	TRBJ1-2	.
TGTGCCAGCAGCGTAGGGCCGACAGAGAACACTGAAGCTTTCTTT	CASSVGPTENTEAFF	.	TRBV9	TRBJ1-1	.
TGTGCCAGCAGCGTAGCCATCGGTCTCTCCTACGAGCAGTACTTC	CASSVAIGLSYEQYF	.	TRBV9	TRBJ2-7	.
TGTGCCAGCAGCTTAGGGGTCACGTCCCGGGAGCCCCAGCATTTT	CASSLGVTSREPQHF	.	TRBV11-2	TRBJ1-5	.
TGTGCCAGCAGTTTATATCAGGGGGCGATTGCAGATACGCAGTATTTT	CASSLYQGAIADTQYF	TRBD1	TRBV27	TRBJ2-3	.
TGTGCCAGCAGTGAAGCTGTGAGCTCCTACAATGAGCAGTTCTTC	CASSEAVSSYNEQFF	.	TRBV2	TRBJ2-1	.
TGCGCCAGCGGGGGACAGCGAGTCACCGGGGAGCTGTTTTTT	CASGGQRVTGELFF	TRBD1	TRBV5-1	TRBJ2-2	.
TGTGCCAGCAGCCAATGGGAGGCCGGGGAGCTGTTTTTT	CASSQWEAGELFF	.	TRBV14	TRBJ2-2	.
TGTGCCAGCACGGGGGTCGAGAATTCACCCCTCCACTTT	CASTGVENSPLHF	.	TRBV6-5	TRBJ1-6	.
TGTGCTAGTGGTTTGGTAGTCCTCGGGACTAGCGGGCTCATCGACCAGTTCTTC	CASGLVVLGTSGLIDQFF	TRBD2	TRBV12-5	TRBJ2-1	.
TGTGCCAGCTCGCCCGACTACTATGGCTACACCTTC	CASSPDYYGYTF	.	TRBV18	TRBJ1-2	.
TGTGCCAGCAGCCCCCGGACAGGGAGCCTACTTTACTATGGCTACACCTTC	CASSPRTGSLLYYGYTF	TRBD1	TRBV9	TRBJ1-2	few
TGTGCCAGCAGCCTTGGACAGGGATATGGCTACACCTTC	CASSLGQGYGYTF	TRBD1	TRBV12-3/TRBV12-4	TRBJ1-2	.
TGTGCCAGCAGCCCCGGGACAGGGCGCACTGAAGCTTTCTTT	CASSPGTGRTEAFF	TRBD1	TRBV7-6	TRBJ1-1	.
TGTGCCAGCAGCGCAGGGGTGACGAATCAGCCCCAGCATTTT	CASSAGVTNQPQHF	.	TRBV6-5	TRBJ1-5	.
TGTGCCACCCACCCCCGGGACACAGACACTGAAGCTTTCTTT	CATHPRDTDTEAFF	.	TRBV28	TRBJ1-1	.
TGTGCCAGCATCTTGGCCAGGCCGGGACTAGGGGCCGAGCAGTACTTC	CASILARPGLGAEQYF	TRBD2	TRBV2	TRBJ2-7	.
TGTGCCAGCAGCTTAATCTCACTCACCACTGAAGCTTTCTTT	CASSLISLTTEAFF	.	TRBV9	TRBJ1-1	.
TGTGCCATCAGTGAAGGGACAGGGGGCTCACCCCTCCACTTT	CAISEGTGGSPLHF	TRBD1	TRBV10-3	TRBJ1-6	few
TGTGCCAGCAGCCACCCTAGTAGGACAGAGAAGAACTATGGCTACACCTTC	CASSHPSRTEKNYGYTF	.	TRBV14	TRBJ1-2	.
TGTGCCAGCGGAGCAATTTGGGGTGAGCCCCGGGACACCACTAACTATGGCTACACCTTC	CASGAIWGEPRDTTNYGYTF	.	TRBV21-1	TRBJ1-2	.
TGCGCCAGCAGTGAGTCCCCGGGACATTTACCGGGCTATAATTCACCCCTCCACTTT	CASSESPGHLPGYNSPLHF	.	TRBV10-1	TRBJ1-6	.
TGCGCCAGCAGCCAAGATTCCAGCTACGAGCAGTACTTC	CASSQDSSYEQYF	.	TRBV4-3	TRBJ2-7	.
TGCGCCAGCAGTGGGGAAATTCTAAGACAGAGCTCCTACGAGCAGTACTTC	CASSGEILRQSSYEQYF	.	TRBV10-2	TRBJ2-7	.
TGTGCCAGCAGCCTGACTAGCGGAACAGATACGCAGTATTTT	CASSLTSGTDTQYF	TRBD2	TRBV5-6	TRBJ2-3	.
TGTGCCAGCAGCGTAGCACAGATGAACACTGAAGCTTTCTTT	CASSVAQMNTEAFF	.	TRBV9	TRBJ1-1	.
TGTGCCAGCAGCGGACTGCAAGTGGATACGCAGTATTTT	CASSGLQVDTQYF	.	TRBV6-2/TRBV6-3	TRBJ2-3	.
TGTGCCAGCAGTACAGGACACTCCAATGAGCAGTTCTTC	CASSTGHSNEQFF	.	TRBV6-5	TRBJ2-1	.
TGTGCCAGCCACCGGGACACCCATGAAAAACTGTTTTTT	CASHRDTHEKLFF	.	TRBV21-1	TRBJ1-4	.
TGCGCCCGGGGAGGGGCCGCCTACGAGCAGTACTTC	CARGGAAYEQYF	TRBD2	TRBV5-1	TRBJ2-7	.
TGTGCCAGCAGCCCCCCCGGGGGAGATACGCAGTATTTT	CASSPPGGDTQYF	.	TRBV3-1/TRBV3-2	TRBJ2-3	.
TGTGCCACCAGTGCGCGGGGGGCGGGGGAGCAGTTCTTC	CATSARGAGEQFF	TRBD2	TRBV24-1	TRBJ2-1	few
TGTGCCAGCAGCTTAGCGGGGGGGCAAGAGACCCAGTACTTC	CASSLAGGQETQYF	TRBD2	TRBV7-3	TRBJ2-5	few
TGCGCCAGCAGCTTGGACAGTCCCTATGGCTACACCTTC	CASSLDSPYGYTF	.	TRBV5-1	TRBJ1-2	.
TGTGCCAGCGACAGGGACACCGGGGAGCTGTTTTTT	CASDRDTGELFF	TRBD1	TRBV6-5	TRBJ2-2	.
TGTGCCACCAGCAGAGAGGGGAGTTGGACCGGTGAAAAACTGTTTTTT	CATSREGSWTGEKLFF	.	TRBV15	TRBJ1-4	.
TGTGCCAGCAGCCAAGACGTACTAGGAACCTTGGCGTACGAGCAGTACTTC	CASSQDVLGTLAYEQYF	.	TRBV4-2	TRBJ2-7	.
TGCGCCAGCAGCTTGGCCGGGACAGGGAAGAATGGCTACACCTTC	CASSLAGTGKNGYTF	TRBD1	TRBV5-1	TRBJ1-2	.
TGTGCCAGCAGCGCTCCGACAGGGGACTATGGCTACACCTTC	CASSAPTGDYGYTF	TRBD1	TRBV5-4	TRBJ1-2	.
TGTGCCAGCAGCTTAGGGGGGACAGACATGAACACTGAAGCTTTCTTT	CASSLGGTDMNTEAFF	TRBD1	TRBV7-2	TRBJ1-1	.
TGTGCCAGCAGTGAGGAGAGCACAGATACGCAGTATTTT	CASSEESTDTQYF	.	TRBV2	TRBJ2-3	.
TGCGCCAGCAGCTCGTCCGGAGGCGGGCAGTACTTC	CASSSSGGGQYF	.	TRBV5-1	TRBJ2-7	.
TGTGCCAGCCAGGCCGGGGAGCTGTTTTTT	CASQAGELFF	.	TRBV2	TRBJ2-2	.
TGCGCCAGGCCGGGACAGCTCACCTCTGGAGGGGCCAACGTCCTGACTTTC	CARPGQLTSGGANVLTF	TRBD1	TRBV10-1	TRBJ2-6	.
TGTGCCTGGAGTAACGCAGGGGGCAATCAGCCCCAGCATTTT	CAWSNAGGNQPQHF	.	TRBV30	TRBJ1-5	.
TGTGCCAGTCGAACAGGGAAAGGGGCAGATACGCAGTATTTT	CASRTGKGADTQYF	.	TRBV19	TRBJ2-3	.
TGCAGCGTCGCACCGCAGGGGGTTTCCTACGAGCAGTACTTC	CSVAPQGVSYEQYF	TRBD1	TRBV29-1	TRBJ2-7	.
TGTGCCAGCAGTCCGCGGGGGGGCGGCAATCAGCCCCAGCATTTT	CASSPRGGGNQPQHF	.	TRBV28	TRBJ1-5	.